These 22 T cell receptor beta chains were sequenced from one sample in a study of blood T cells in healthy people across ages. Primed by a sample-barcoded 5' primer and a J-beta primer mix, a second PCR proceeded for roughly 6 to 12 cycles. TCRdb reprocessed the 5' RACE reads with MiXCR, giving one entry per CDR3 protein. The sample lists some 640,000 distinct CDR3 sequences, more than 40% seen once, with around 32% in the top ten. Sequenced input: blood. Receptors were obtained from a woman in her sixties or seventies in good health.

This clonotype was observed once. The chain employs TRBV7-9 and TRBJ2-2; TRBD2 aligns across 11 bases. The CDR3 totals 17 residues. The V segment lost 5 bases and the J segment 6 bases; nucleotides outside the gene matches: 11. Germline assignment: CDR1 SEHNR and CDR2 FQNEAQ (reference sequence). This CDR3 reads CASSRTTSGSGAGELFF. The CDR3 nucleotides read TGTGCCAGCAGCCGTACAACTAGCGGGAGTGGGGCCGGGGAGCTGTTTTTT.

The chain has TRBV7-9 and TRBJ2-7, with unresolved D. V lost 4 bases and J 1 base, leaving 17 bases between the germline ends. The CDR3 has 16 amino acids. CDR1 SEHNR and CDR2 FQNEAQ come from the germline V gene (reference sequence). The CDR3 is CASSSVPTKISYEQYF. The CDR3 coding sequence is TGTGCCAGCAGCTCAGTACCCACCAAAATTTCCTACGAGCAGTACTTC. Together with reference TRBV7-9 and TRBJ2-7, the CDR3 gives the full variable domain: DTGVSQNPRHKITKRGQNVTFRCDPISEHNRLYWYRQTLGQGPEFLTYFQNEAQLEKSRLLSDRFSAERPKGSFSTLEIQRTEQGDSAMYLCASSSVPTKISYEQYFGPGTRLTVT.

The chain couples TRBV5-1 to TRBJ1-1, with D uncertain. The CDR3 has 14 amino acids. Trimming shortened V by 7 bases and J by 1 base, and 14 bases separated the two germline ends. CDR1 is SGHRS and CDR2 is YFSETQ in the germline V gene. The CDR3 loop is CASCIEGQNTEAFF. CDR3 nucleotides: TGCGCCAGCTGTATAGAGGGCCAGAACACTGAAGCTTTCTTT.

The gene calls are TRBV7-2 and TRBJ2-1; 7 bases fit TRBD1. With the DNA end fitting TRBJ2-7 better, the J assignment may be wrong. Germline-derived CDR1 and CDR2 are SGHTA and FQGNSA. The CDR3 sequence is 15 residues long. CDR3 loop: CASSLRQGVNNEQYF. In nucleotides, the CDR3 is TGTGCCAGCAGCTTACGGCAGGGGGTAAACAATGAGCAGTACTTC.

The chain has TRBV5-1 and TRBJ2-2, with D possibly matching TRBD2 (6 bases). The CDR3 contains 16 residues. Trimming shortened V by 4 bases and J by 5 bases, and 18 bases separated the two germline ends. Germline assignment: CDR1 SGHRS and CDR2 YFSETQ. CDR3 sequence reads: CASSPLAGTGTGELFF. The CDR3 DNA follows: TGCGCCAGCAGCCCACTAGCCGGGACGGGGACCGGGGAGCTGTTTTTT.

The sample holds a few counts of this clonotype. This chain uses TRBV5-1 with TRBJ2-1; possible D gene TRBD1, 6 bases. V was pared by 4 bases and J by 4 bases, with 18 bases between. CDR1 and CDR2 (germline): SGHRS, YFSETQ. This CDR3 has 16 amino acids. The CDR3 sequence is CASSTITGTPYNEQFF. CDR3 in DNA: TGCGCCAGCAGCACTATTACAGGGACCCCTTACAATGAGCAGTTCTTC.

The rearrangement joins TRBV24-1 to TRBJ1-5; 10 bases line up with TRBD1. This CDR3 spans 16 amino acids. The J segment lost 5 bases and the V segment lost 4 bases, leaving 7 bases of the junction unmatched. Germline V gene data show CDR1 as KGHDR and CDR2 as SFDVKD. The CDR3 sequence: CATSEADRGLDQPQHF. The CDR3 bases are TGTGCCACCAGTGAGGCCGACAGGGGGCTTGATCAGCCCCAGCATTTT.

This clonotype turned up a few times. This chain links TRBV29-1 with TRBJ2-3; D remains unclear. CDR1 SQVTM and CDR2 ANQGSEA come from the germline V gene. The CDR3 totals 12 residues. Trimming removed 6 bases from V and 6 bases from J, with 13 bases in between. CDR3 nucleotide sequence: TGCAGCGTGACCCCGATGTCGGATACGCAGTATTTT. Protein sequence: CSVTPMSDTQYF.

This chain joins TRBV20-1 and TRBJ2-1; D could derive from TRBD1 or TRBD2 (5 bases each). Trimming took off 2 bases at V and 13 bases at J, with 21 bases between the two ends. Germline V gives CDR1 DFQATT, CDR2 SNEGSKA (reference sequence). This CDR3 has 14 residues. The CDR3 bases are TGCAGTGCTAGAACTCAAACTCTTGGGACGGCTCAGTTCTTC. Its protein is CSARTQTLGTAQFF.

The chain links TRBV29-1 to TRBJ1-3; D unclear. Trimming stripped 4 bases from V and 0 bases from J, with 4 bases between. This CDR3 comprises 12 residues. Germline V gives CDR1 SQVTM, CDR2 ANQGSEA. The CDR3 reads CSVAVSGNTIYF. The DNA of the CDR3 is TGCAGCGTTGCGGTCTCTGGAAACACCATATATTTT.

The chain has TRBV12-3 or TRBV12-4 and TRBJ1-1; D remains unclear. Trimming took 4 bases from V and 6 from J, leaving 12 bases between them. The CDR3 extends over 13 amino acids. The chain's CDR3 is CASSSAAMAEAFF. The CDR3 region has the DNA TGTGCCAGCAGTTCAGCGGCGATGGCTGAAGCTTTCTTT.

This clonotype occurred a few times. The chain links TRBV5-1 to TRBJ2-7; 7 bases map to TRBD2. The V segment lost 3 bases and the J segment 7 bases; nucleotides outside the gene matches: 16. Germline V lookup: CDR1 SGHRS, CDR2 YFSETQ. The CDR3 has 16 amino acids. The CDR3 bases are TGCGCCAGCAGCTATCTAGCCGGGACTACCGGGGATGAGCAGTACTTC. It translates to CASSYLAGTTGDEQYF. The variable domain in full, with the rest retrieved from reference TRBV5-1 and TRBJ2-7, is KAGVTQTPRYLIKTRGQQVTLSCSPISGHRSVSWYQQTPGQGLQFLFEYFSETQRNKGNFPGRFSGRQFSNSRSEMNVSTLELGDSALYLCASSYLAGTTGDEQYFGPGTRLTVT.

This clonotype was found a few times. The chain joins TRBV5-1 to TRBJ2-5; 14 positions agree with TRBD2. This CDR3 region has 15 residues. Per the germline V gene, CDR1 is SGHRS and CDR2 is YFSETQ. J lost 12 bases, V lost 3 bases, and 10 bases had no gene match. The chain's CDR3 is CASSSGTSGRRVEYF. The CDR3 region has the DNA TGCGCCAGCAGCTCCGGGACTAGCGGGAGAAGGGTCGAGTACTTC.

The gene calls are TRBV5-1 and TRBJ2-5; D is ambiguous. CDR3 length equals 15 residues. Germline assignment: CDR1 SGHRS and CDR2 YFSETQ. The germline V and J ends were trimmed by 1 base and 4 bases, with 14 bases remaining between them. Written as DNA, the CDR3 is TGCGCCAGCAGCTTGAACACACTGCCAACAGAGACCCAGTACTTC. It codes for CASSLNTLPTETQYF.

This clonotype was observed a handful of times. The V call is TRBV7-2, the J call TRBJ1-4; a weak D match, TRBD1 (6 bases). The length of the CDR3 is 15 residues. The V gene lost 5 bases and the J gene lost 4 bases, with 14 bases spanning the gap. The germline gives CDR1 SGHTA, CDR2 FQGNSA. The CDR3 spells CASSRRGGDNEKLFF. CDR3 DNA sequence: TGTGCCAGCAGCAGGAGAGGGGGGGATAATGAAAAACTGTTTTTT.

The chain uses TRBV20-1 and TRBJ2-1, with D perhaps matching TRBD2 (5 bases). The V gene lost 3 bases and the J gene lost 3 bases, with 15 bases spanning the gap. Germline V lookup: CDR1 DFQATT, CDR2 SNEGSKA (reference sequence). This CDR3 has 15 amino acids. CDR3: CSASPTSGYYNEQFF. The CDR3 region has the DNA TGCAGTGCTAGCCCAACTAGTGGCTACTACAATGAGCAGTTCTTC.

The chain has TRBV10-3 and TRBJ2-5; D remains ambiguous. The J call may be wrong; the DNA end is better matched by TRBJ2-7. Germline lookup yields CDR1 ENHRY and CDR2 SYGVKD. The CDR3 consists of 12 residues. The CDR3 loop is CAISPATSEQYF. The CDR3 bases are TGTGCCATCTCTCCGGCGACCTCCGAGCAGTACTTC.

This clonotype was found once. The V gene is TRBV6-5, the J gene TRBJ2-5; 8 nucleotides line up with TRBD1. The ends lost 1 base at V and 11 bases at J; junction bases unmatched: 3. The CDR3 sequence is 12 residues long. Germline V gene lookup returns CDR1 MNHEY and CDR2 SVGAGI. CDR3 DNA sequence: TGTGCCAGCAGTTACTGGACAGGGCCTCAGTACTTC. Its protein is CASSYWTGPQYF.

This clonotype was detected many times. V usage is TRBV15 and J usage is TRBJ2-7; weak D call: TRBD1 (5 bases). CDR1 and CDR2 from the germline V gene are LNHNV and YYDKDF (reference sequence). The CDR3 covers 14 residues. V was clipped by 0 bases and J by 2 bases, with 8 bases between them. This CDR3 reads CATSRDPRAYEQYF. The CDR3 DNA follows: TGTGCCACCAGCAGAGATCCCAGGGCCTACGAGCAGTACTTC.

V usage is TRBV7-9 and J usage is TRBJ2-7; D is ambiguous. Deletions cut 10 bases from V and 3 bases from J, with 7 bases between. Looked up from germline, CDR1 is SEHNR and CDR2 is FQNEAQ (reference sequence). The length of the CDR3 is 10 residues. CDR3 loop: CAIRDYEQYF. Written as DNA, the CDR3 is TGTGCCATCCGTGACTACGAGCAGTACTTC. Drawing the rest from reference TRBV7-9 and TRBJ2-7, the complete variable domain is DTGVSQNPRHKITKRGQNVTFRCDPISEHNRLYWYRQTLGQGPEFLTYFQNEAQLEKSRLLSDRFSAERPKGSFSTLEIQRTEQGDSAMYLCAIRDYEQYFGPGTRLTVT.

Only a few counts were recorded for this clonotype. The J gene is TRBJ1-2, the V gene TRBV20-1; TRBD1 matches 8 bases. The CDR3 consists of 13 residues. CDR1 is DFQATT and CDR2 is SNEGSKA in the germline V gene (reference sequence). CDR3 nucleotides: TGCGCCACCAGGACAGGGAATCGCTATGGCTACACCTTC. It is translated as CATRTGNRYGYTF.

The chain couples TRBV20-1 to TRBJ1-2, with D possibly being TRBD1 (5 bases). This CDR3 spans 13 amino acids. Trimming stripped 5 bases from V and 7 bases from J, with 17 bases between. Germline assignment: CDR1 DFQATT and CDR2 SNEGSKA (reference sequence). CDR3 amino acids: CSARGTAGSGYTF. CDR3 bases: TGCAGTGCTCGAGGGACGGCTGGTAGTGGCTACACCTTC.